This record covers a single T cell receptor beta chain. This specimen belongs to a study of blood T cells in healthy people across ages. The V gene end was trimmed by 7 bases and the J gene end by 2 bases; junction bases not matched to a gene: 10. Germline CDR1 and CDR2: DFQATT and SNEGSKA (reference sequence). The CDR3 contains 14 residues. A sample-barcoded 5' primer and a J-beta primer mix were used in a second PCR of about 7 to 12 cycles. Via MiXCR, TCRdb re-called the 5' RACE reads, giving one row per CDR3 protein. The data hold about 280,000 distinct CDR3 sequences, with 27% observed a single time.

Sequencing was performed on blood. The TCR was taken from a woman in her 70s in good health. The chain employs TRBV20-1 and TRBJ2-7, with TRBD2 matching over 8 bases. The CDR3 protein is CSGGRAGVAYEQYF. The CDR3 DNA sequence: TGCAGTGGTGGAAGAGCGGGAGTGGCCTACGAGCAGTACTTC.